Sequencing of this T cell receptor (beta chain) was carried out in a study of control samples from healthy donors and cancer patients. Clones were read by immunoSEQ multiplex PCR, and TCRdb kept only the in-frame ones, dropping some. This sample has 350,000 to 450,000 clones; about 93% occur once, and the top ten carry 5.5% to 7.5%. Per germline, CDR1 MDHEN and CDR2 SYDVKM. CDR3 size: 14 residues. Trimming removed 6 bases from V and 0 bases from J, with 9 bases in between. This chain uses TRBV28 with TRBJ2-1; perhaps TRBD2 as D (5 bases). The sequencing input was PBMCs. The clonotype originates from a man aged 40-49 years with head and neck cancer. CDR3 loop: CASRPGYSYNEQFF. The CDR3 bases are TGTGCCAGCAGACCGGGATACTCCTACAATGAGCAGTTCTTC.